This note documents a single T cell receptor beta chain sequence. Its recognized antigen is unknown. Per-base qualities were not stored, and no clone one base away is much larger. Genomic DNA was extracted from sorted cells with the Quick-DNA Microprep Kit. TCRbeta DNA was amplified with the immunoSEQ hsTCRbeta kit following the manufacturer's protocol. An Illumina MiSeq instrument was used to sequence the TCRbeta libraries. On the study's bioinformatics: After out-of-frame sequences were removed, 2,204,828 distinct TCRbeta sequences remained, averaging around 61,000 per individual. Two values were used to score each individual: the count of 164 previously reported CMV-associated TCRbeta sequences and the total count of productive distinct TCRbeta sequences. A beta-binomial model was reimplemented in Python, and scikit-learn random forests with default parameters were trained on data from the US cohort. Classifier performance on the Belgian cohort was reported as the median AUC with percentile confidence intervals calculated over 10,000 bootstrap iterations. The immuneACCESS repertoire file appears here via TCRdb, limited to in-frame rearrangements. These files lack a portion of the clones; in checked studies, under half of the deficit traces to unresolved V genes, and the cause of the others is not known. V and J calls and clone size are as listed in that table; D and trimming were resolved from the DNA. The sample has roughly 45,000 clones on record, about 78% of them singletons. The ten largest clones add up to 0.94% of the sample.

The data stem from a study of memory CD4+ T cells and cytomegalovirus serostatus (dated by TCRdb to about 2019). Regarding the study in general: The approximately 35 healthy Belgian adults in the cohort included 9 who were CMV seropositive and roughly 25 who were CMV seronegative. The study sequenced CD4+ memory TCRbeta repertoires of a Belgian cohort with known cytomegalovirus serostatus to replicate a published TCR-based CMV serostatus classifier.

Germline trimming amounts to 6 bases on V and 2 bases on J, with 7 as the count of junction bases outside the gene matches. From cysteine to phenylalanine, the CDR3 is 14 amino acids long. CDR3 DNA only is kept here, 42 bases in frame from base 1. CDR1 is given as ENHRY and CDR2 as SYGVKD, both from the germline V gene. On the study overall, not on this receptor specifically: Only CD4+CD45RO+ memory cells were sequenced, unlike the original study, which covered naive and memory CD4+ and CD8+ populations. Of 164 previously reported CMV-associated TCRbeta sequences, approximately 70 appeared in the CD4+ memory repertoires, each in one to five individuals. The original-framework classifier achieved a median bootstrapped AUC of around 0.95 with a 95% CI of 0.76-1.00 on the Belgian cohort. CMV serostatus prediction reached a median bootstrapped AUC of approximately 0.95 with the original framework and just over 0.9 with a US-trained random forest. Results were interpreted as suggesting that the CMV-associated TCR signature is largely present in the CD4+ memory repertoire.

A FACSAria II was used to sort memory CD4+ T cells, defined as single viable CD3+CD4+CD8-CD45RO+ cells. CMV serostatus was determined using a Roche Elecsys assay that detects serum IgG against CMV pp150, pp28, p38 and p52. Once the samples were thawed, total CD4+ T cells were enriched through positive selection using CD4 magnetic microbeads. Samples originated from another study that specifically interrogated the CD4+ T cell memory repertoire. Peripheral blood mononuclear cells were isolated and cryopreserved according to standard operating procedures, and serum was stored at -80 degrees C. The staining relied on CD3-PerCP (BW264/56), CD4-APC (RPA-T4), CD45RO-PE (UCHT1) and CD8-Pacific Orange (3B5) antibodies, and Sytox blue was used to exclude non-viable cells.

Specimen: memory CD4+ T cells from blood. Here the chain combines TRBV10-3 and TRBJ2-7, with 7 junctional bases fitting TRBD2. This sequence was found in an adult in good health and CMV-seronegative. The CDR3 protein sequence reads: CAIRGGSSAYEQYF. The nucleotides are TGTGCCATCAGGGGGGGGAGTTCGGCCTACGAGCAGTACTTC.